The sequence of this T cell receptor beta chain was determined in a study of blood T cell repertoires in COVID-19. The method was immunoSEQ multiplex PCR; TCRdb's version includes in-frame clones alone and lacks a portion of them. The repertoire holds roughly 95,000 clones, with 81% as singletons. V shed 3 bases and J shed 4 bases, with 13 bases lying between them. The CDR3 is 14 amino acids. CDR1 is SGHRS and CDR2 is YFSETQ in the germline V gene. Sequencing used peripheral blood. This receptor was identified in a man in his 60s with acute or convalescent COVID-19. This sequence joins TRBV5-1 and TRBJ1-2; D is possibly TRBD1 (5 bases). CDR3 coding DNA: TGCGCCAGCAGCTCACAGCCGGGGGTCTATGGCTACACCTTC. This sequence encodes CASSSQPGVYGYTF.